This T cell receptor (beta chain) was documented in a study of blood T cells in healthy people across ages. A remark on this clonotype: The antigen remains unidentified.

CDR1 and CDR2 from the germline V gene are LGHNA and YSLEER. Trimming stripped 0 bases from V and 10 bases from J, with 12 bases between. This CDR3 is 13 amino acids long. The second PCR ran roughly 6 to 11 cycles with a sample-barcoded 5' primer and J-beta primers. Sequencing recovered at least 3 million CDR3-containing paired-end reads from each sample. TCRdb called the 5' RACE reads again in MiXCR, with one record for every CDR3 protein. The sample lists hundreds of thousands of distinct CDR3 sequences, approximately 50% occurring once. Broader study findings: Long-lived donors exceeded aged donors in naive CD4+ cells and diversity.

This clonotype was obtained from a woman aged 55-69 years in good health. Sequencing used blood. V gene TRBV4-3 combines with J gene TRBJ1-1, with a weak D call TRBD1 (5 bases). CDR3 sequence (DNA): TGCGCCAGCAGCCAAGATCTTAAGGGGATAGCTTTCTTT. Translating it yields CASSQDLKGIAFF.